This is a list of T cell receptor beta chains from one sample in a study of early T cells in non-severe SARS-CoV-2 infection. TCRdb recomputed calls from the 5' RACE reads with MiXCR, one row per CDR3 protein. The sample includes 55,000 to 75,000 distinct CDR3 sequences, roughly 10% seen only once; the top ten take 15% to 17%. The input for sequencing was whole blood, taken at baseline. The receptors here all came from an adult who was a healthcare worker with PCR-confirmed SARS-CoV-2 infection or an uninfected control (not recorded which). The CDR3 runs from the conserved cysteine through the conserved F or W. D genes are given only for firm matches. Rows give clone size only sometimes, using once, few, many, or a class for an expanded clone.

>TRBJ1-1|few|-|TRBV10-3
TGTGCCATCAGGGGGGGGCACATGAACACTGAAGCTTTCTTT
CAIRGGHMNTEAFF
>TRBJ1-6|many|TRBD1|TRBV7-2
TGTGCCAGCAGCTTAGCGCAGGGGGCCACACCCCTCCACTTT
CASSLAQGATPLHF
>TRBJ2-3|few|-|TRBV6-6
TGTGCCACCTCCTCCGGGCTCAGCACGGATACGCAGTATTTT
CATSSGLSTDTQYF
>TRBJ1-5|many|-|TRBV6-5
TGTGCCAGCAGTTACGCTAACAATCAGCCCCAGCATTTT
CASSYANNQPQHF
>TRBJ1-2|-|TRBD1|TRBV29-1
TGCAGCGTGGACGACAGGGGCGGGAATACAATAGGCTACACCTTC
CSVDDRGGNTIGYTF
>TRBJ2-2|few|-|TRBV12-3/TRBV12-4
TGTGCCAGCAGTTTAATGGCGCGGGGGCCCACCGGGGAGCTGTTTTTT
CASSLMARGPTGELFF
>TRBJ2-2|many|TRBD1|TRBV7-2
TGTGCCAGCAACGAACAGGGGGCTGCCGGGGAGCTGTTTTTT
CASNEQGAAGELFF
>TRBJ2-1|-|TRBD2|TRBV6-1
TGTGCCAGCAGGGAATTACCAGCGGGAGGGCAGCATGAGCAGTTCTTC
CASRELPAGGQHEQFF
>TRBJ2-5|many|-|TRBV9
TGTGCCAGCAGCTTCCAGTACCAAGAGACCCAGTACTTC
CASSFQYQETQYF
>TRBJ2-6|-|-|TRBV29-1
TGCAGCGTTACCGGGGGACAGCCTGGGGCCAACGTCCTGACTTTC
CSVTGGQPGANVLTF
>TRBJ2-5|-|-|TRBV7-9
TGTGCCAGCAGCCCCGGACAGAGAACACAAGAGACCCAGTACTTC
CASSPGQRTQETQYF
>TRBJ1-1|-|TRBD1|TRBV12-3/TRBV12-4
TGTGCCAGCAGTATCACAGGGGGCGCGGACACTGAAGCTTTCTTT
CASSITGGADTEAFF
>TRBJ2-7|many|-|TRBV4-2
TGTGCCAGCAGCCAGGCGACCCCAGGGGCACTAACCTACGAGCAGTACTTC
CASSQATPGALTYEQYF
>TRBJ1-4|few|-|TRBV5-1
TGCGCCAGCACCCACCGGGGACGTAATGAAAAACTGTTTTTT
CASTHRGRNEKLFF
>TRBJ2-7|few|TRBD2|TRBV19
TGTGCCAGTAAGACGACTAGCGGGAACGACTACGAGCAGTACTTC
CASKTTSGNDYEQYF
>TRBJ2-7|many|-|TRBV7-9
TGTGCCGGAGGGACAAGCACTCCCTACGAGCAGTACTTC
CAGGTSTPYEQYF
>TRBJ1-2|few|TRBD1|TRBV28
TGTGCCAGCAGTTTACAGGGGGCAGTACGGAGCTATGGCTACACCTTC
CASSLQGAVRSYGYTF
>TRBJ2-7|many|TRBD1|TRBV6-6
TGTGCCAGCAGTCCCGGGACAGGGTTCTCCTACGAGCAGTACTTC
CASSPGTGFSYEQYF
>TRBJ1-5|-|TRBD1|TRBV11-1
TGTGCCACCAAGACGCCGGGACAGGGTGTCTCCTATAGCAATCAGCCCCAGCATTTT
CATKTPGQGVSYSNQPQHF
>TRBJ1-6|few|TRBD1|TRBV10-3
TGTGCCATCAGATCGGGACAGGGATATAATTCACCCCTCCACTTT
CAIRSGQGYNSPLHF
>TRBJ2-7|-|TRBD2|TRBV10-2
TGCGCCAGCAGCGGACTAGCGGGAGTCGGCGAGCAGTACTTC
CASSGLAGVGEQYF
>TRBJ1-5|many|-|TRBV7-2
TGTGCCAGCAGCTTAGATGCCGCCCAGCCCCAGCATTTT
CASSLDAAQPQHF
>TRBJ1-3|-|-|TRBV20-1
TGCAGTGCTAGAGGTGTAGGAAACACCATATATTTT
CSARGVGNTIYF
>TRBJ1-6|-|TRBD1|TRBV4-1
TGCGCCAGCAGCCAGGGGCTGGGACAGACTAATTCACCCCTCCACTTT
CASSQGLGQTNSPLHF
>TRBJ2-3|many|TRBD2|TRBV6-1
TGTGCCAGCAGGGGGACTAGCGGGAGCACAGATACGCAGTATTTT
CASRGTSGSTDTQYF
>TRBJ2-3|once|-|TRBV2
TGTGCCAGCAGTGGACTTCGTACAGATACGCAGTATTTT
CASSGLRTDTQYF
>TRBJ2-3|-|-|TRBV28
TGTGCCAGCACCACAGGAACAGATACGCAGTATTTT
CASTTGTDTQYF
>TRBJ2-7|many|-|TRBV11-1
TGTGCCAGCAGCTTATTACTAGGGCGAACTAGGAAAGACGAGCAGTACTTC
CASSLLLGRTRKDEQYF
>TRBJ2-7|many|-|TRBV7-2
TGTGCCAGCAGCTCCTCCCCGAGCGAGCAGTACTTC
CASSSSPSEQYF
>TRBJ2-1|many|-|TRBV19
TGTGCCAGTAGTATCTCCCTTAACAATGAGCAGTTCTTC
CASSISLNNEQFF
>TRBJ2-1|many|TRBD2|TRBV6-5
TGTGCCAGCAGAAGGACTAGCGGGGCATCGAGCTCCTACAATGAGCAGTTCTTC
CASRRTSGASSSYNEQFF
>TRBJ2-5|many|TRBD2|TRBV7-2
TGTGCCAGCAGCTTAGCGCTAGCGGGAGGAGGGGAGACCCAGTACTTC
CASSLALAGGGETQYF
>TRBJ2-1|medium-sized|TRBD2|TRBV14
TGTGCCAGCAGCCAAGACCGACTAGCGGGAGGTGGGTCCTACAATGAGCAGTTCTTC
CASSQDRLAGGGSYNEQFF
>TRBJ1-5|-|-|TRBV28
TGTGCCAGCAGGCCGGGATTTTATAGCAATCAGCCCCAGCATTTT
CASRPGFYSNQPQHF
>TRBJ2-1|-|-|TRBV10-3
TGTGCCATCAGTGACCGGGACTTCAACAATGAGCAGTTCTTC
CAISDRDFNNEQFF
>TRBJ1-3|-|-|TRBV28
TGTGCCAGCAGGTCGGCGGGCTCTGGAAACACCATATATTTT
CASRSAGSGNTIYF
>TRBJ2-7|few|TRBD2|TRBV20-1
TGCAGTGCTGGACTAGCGGGAGTAGTTATAGAAACCTACGAGCAGTACTTC
CSAGLAGVVIETYEQYF
>TRBJ2-3|few|TRBD2|TRBV6-2/TRBV6-3
TGTGCCAGCATTTCTAGCGGGAGGCGCAAAGCAGATACGCAGTATTTT
CASISSGRRKADTQYF
>TRBJ2-7|many|TRBD1|TRBV6-5
TGTGCCAGCAAAGGACAGGGACCGCGAGAGCAGTACTTC
CASKGQGPREQYF
>TRBJ2-5|-|-|TRBV28
TGTGCCAGCAGTTTTGGAGTTCAAGAGACCCAGTACTTC
CASSFGVQETQYF
>TRBJ2-1|many|-|TRBV29-1
TGCAGCGTTGTGGCTCCGCCTCGGAGCAATGAGCAGTTCTTC
CSVVAPPRSNEQFF
>TRBJ2-6|few|TRBD1|TRBV20-1
TGCAGTGCTAGACAGGGGGCTGAGGGGGCCAACGTCCTGACTTTC
CSARQGAEGANVLTF
>TRBJ1-5|many|-|TRBV10-3
TGTGCCATCAGTGATTCTGGCAAAAACAATCAGCCCCAGCATTTT
CAISDSGKNNQPQHF
>TRBJ2-1|many|-|TRBV28
TGTGCCAGCAGTTTATTTTCGGTTGAGCAGTTCTTC
CASSLFSVEQFF
>TRBJ1-2|-|-|TRBV7-9
TGTGCCAGCAGCTTAGGCGCCCTTGGCTACACCTTC
CASSLGALGYTF
>TRBJ2-5|-|-|TRBV5-1
TGCGCCAGCAGCTTAGCCGGGAAGTACCAAGAGACCCAGTACTTC
CASSLAGKYQETQYF
>TRBJ2-3|-|-|TRBV5-4
TGTGCCAGCAGCTTGGTAGGAGACTACGCAGATACGCAGTATTTT
CASSLVGDYADTQYF
>TRBJ2-3|few|-|TRBV7-7
TGTGCCAGCAGCTTAGGGGGGGCGAGCACAGATACGCAGTATTTT
CASSLGGASTDTQYF
>TRBJ2-7|few|TRBD1|TRBV6-5
TGTGCCAGCGCCCGACAGGGGATAACCTACGAGCAGTACTTC
CASARQGITYEQYF
>TRBJ1-1|many|-|TRBV29-1
TGCAGCGCAGGCAGGGGATACACTGAAGCTTTCTTT
CSAGRGYTEAFF
>TRBJ1-2|many|TRBD1|TRBV7-3
TGTGCCAGCAGCCCGGACAGGGCCTCTGGCTACACCTTC
CASSPDRASGYTF
>TRBJ1-4|-|TRBD1|TRBV28
TGTGCCAGCAGTGCTGCGGGACAGGGAGGTGAAAAACTGTTTTTT
CASSAAGQGGEKLFF